These 2 T cell receptor beta chains were all obtained from the same sample, sequenced in a study of T cell changes during pregnancy in multiple sclerosis. Libraries were prepared by immunoSEQ multiplex PCR; TCRdb keeps only in-frame clonotypes and omits some of them. The sample has tens of thousands of clones; roughly 87% are singletons. The material sequenced was peripheral blood, taken in the first trimester of pregnancy. The source is a female donor with multiple sclerosis, enrolled in a pregnancy study.

This chain links TRBV28 with TRBJ2-1; 8 bases align to TRBD2. The V and J ends lost 2 bases and 9 bases, in that order; junction bases with no gene match: 12. CDR3 length: 16 residues. Per germline, CDR1 MDHEN and CDR2 SYDVKM. CDR3 amino acids: CASSLEFGTRIREQFF. Written as DNA, the CDR3 is TGTGCCAGCAGTTTAGAATTTGGGACTAGGATACGTGAGCAGTTCTTC.

The genes are TRBV9 and TRBJ2-5; D is possibly TRBD1 (6 bases). V lost 2 bases, J lost 2 bases, and 13 bases lay in between. This CDR3 region has 15 residues. Germline assignment: CDR1 SGDLS and CDR2 YYNGEE. The CDR3 is CASSVLADRQETQYF. The CDR3 bases are TGTGCCAGCAGCGTCCTGGCGGACAGACAAGAGACCCAGTACTTC.